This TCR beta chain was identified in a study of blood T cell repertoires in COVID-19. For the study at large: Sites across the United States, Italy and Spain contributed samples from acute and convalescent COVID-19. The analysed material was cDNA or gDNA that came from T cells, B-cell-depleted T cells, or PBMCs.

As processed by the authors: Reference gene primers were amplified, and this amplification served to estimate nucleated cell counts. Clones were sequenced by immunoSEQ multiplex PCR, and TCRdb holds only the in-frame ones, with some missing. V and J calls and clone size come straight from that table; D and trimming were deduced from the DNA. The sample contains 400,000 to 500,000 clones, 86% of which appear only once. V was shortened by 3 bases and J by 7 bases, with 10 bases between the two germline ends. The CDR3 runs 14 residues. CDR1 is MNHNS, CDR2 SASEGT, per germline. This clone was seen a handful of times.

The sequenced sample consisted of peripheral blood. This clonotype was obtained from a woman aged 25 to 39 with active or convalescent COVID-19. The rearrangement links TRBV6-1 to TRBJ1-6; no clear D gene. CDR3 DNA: TGTGCCAGCAGTGATCGGCAGCGGAATTCACCCCTCCACTTT. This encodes CASSDRQRNSPLHF.